These T cell receptor beta chains were read from a single sample in a study of T cell responses to AZD1222 COVID-19 vaccine. Method: immunoSEQ multiplex PCR; TCRdb's copy keeps in-frame clones and lacks some. The sample contains 130,000 to 150,000 clones, around 90% of which appear only once. Sample: peripheral blood, taken on day 0 of AZD1222 vaccination. These TCRs come from an adult in good health. Each CDR3 is given with its conserved first and last residue. A D gene is named only where the DNA matches it firmly. Clone size appears in some rows only: once, few, many, or a class for an expanded clone.

size	D	V	J	CDR3	DNA
NA	TRBD1	TRBV15	TRBJ1-2	CATSPRGTVDGYTF	TGTGCCACCAGCCCCAGGGGGACAGTCGATGGCTACACCTTC
NA	TRBD2	TRBV4-3	TRBJ2-1	CASSQLAGGEAYNEQFF	TGCGCCAGCAGCCAGCTAGCGGGGGGGGAGGCGTACAATGAGCAGTTCTTC
NA	NA	TRBV18	TRBJ2-5	CASSPTGGVAETQYF	TGTGCCAGCTCACCCACAGGGGGGGTCGCAGAGACCCAGTACTTC
NA	NA	TRBV7-2	TRBJ1-1	CASSLSRGLEAFF	TGTGCCAGCAGCTTAAGCAGGGGTCTTGAAGCTTTCTTT
NA	NA	TRBV6-5	TRBJ1-5	CASSAGGSNQPQHF	TGTGCCAGCAGCGCGGGGGGGTCCAATCAGCCCCAGCATTTT
NA	TRBD1	TRBV11-2	TRBJ2-7	CASSLLGGTGGIEQYF	TGTGCCAGCAGCTTATTGGGTGGGACAGGGGGCATCGAGCAGTACTTC
NA	TRBD1	TRBV7-2	TRBJ2-2	CASSHDRGETGELFF	TGTGCCAGCAGCCACGACAGGGGGGAGACCGGGGAGCTGTTTTTT
NA	NA	TRBV16	TRBJ2-3	CASSQSGPEDTQYF	TGTGCCAGCAGCCAATCGGGGCCCGAGGATACGCAGTATTTT
NA	TRBD1	TRBV7-2	TRBJ2-7	CASSLGTGFTYEQYF	TGTGCCAGCAGCCTAGGGACAGGCTTTACCTACGAGCAGTACTTC
NA	TRBD2	TRBV19	TRBJ2-2	CASSMWAGGTGELFF	TGTGCCAGTAGTATGTGGGCGGGGGGCACCGGGGAGCTGTTTTTT
NA	NA	TRBV10-3	TRBJ2-2	CAISESSATNTGELFF	TGTGCCATCAGTGAGTCTAGCGCCACGAACACCGGGGAGCTGTTTTTT
medium-sized	NA	TRBV6-4	TRBJ1-1	CASSDSGTTEAFF	TGTGCCAGCAGTGACTCAGGGACCACTGAAGCTTTCTTT
NA	NA	TRBV19	TRBJ1-2	CASSIGWAVNYGYTF	TGTGCCAGTAGTATAGGTTGGGCGGTTAACTATGGCTACACCTTC
NA	NA	TRBV2	TRBJ1-2	CASSETGQGAGYTF	TGTGCCAGCAGTGAAACAGGCCAAGGTGCAGGCTACACCTTC
NA	TRBD2	TRBV9	TRBJ2-1	CASSSAPGLAFDEQFF	TGTGCCAGCAGCTCCGCCCCTGGACTAGCATTCGATGAGCAGTTCTTC
NA	TRBD1	TRBV6-5	TRBJ2-2	CASSRQGEVGELFF	TGTGCCAGCAGCCGACAGGGGGAGGTCGGGGAGCTGTTTTTT
NA	NA	TRBV1	TRBJ1-5	CTSTRTGGGGWPQHF	TGCACCAGCACACGGACAGGTGGGGGTGGTTGGCCCCAGCATTTT
NA	NA	TRBV5-1	TRBJ2-1	CASRQAWDNEQFF	TGCGCCAGCCGCCAGGCTTGGGACAATGAGCAGTTCTTC
NA	TRBD1	TRBV9	TRBJ2-7	CASSARQGSYEQYF	TGTGCCAGCAGCGCCCGACAGGGGTCCTACGAGCAGTACTTC
few	NA	TRBV28	TRBJ2-7	CATQVGGTPTEQYF	TGTGCCACCCAGGTGGGGGGGACACCTACCGAGCAGTACTTC
NA	TRBD1	TRBV6-5	TRBJ1-1	CASRRQGWTEAFF	TGTGCCAGCAGGCGACAGGGATGGACTGAAGCTTTCTTT
NA	TRBD1	TRBV7-2	TRBJ2-2	CASSRRDSTGELFF	TGTGCCAGCAGCCGCCGGGACAGCACCGGGGAGCTGTTTTTT
NA	NA	TRBV29-1	TRBJ2-1	CSVVGLSSYNEQFF	TGCAGCGTTGTCGGACTATCCTCCTACAATGAGCAGTTCTTC
NA	NA	TRBV11-2	TRBJ1-1	CASSSTRRWNTEAFF	TGTGCCAGCAGCTCAACCCGGAGATGGAACACTGAAGCTTTCTTT
NA	NA	TRBV7-7	TRBJ2-5	CASSSPSTGGETQYF	TGTGCTAGCAGCTCCCCGTCCACAGGTGGGGAGACCCAGTACTTC
NA	NA	TRBV27	TRBJ1-6	CASSLYTGPYNSPLHF	TGTGCCAGCAGTTTATATACCGGTCCCTATAATTCACCCCTCCACTTT
NA	NA	TRBV5-4	TRBJ2-3	CASSATPISTDTQYF	TGTGCCAGCAGCGCCACACCAATTAGCACAGATACGCAGTATTTT
NA	NA	TRBV10-2	TRBJ1-4	CASREAGGEKLFF	TGCGCCAGCAGAGAGGCGGGGGGGGAAAAACTGTTTTTT
NA	TRBD1	TRBV6-6	TRBJ2-2	CATRQGASGELFF	TGTGCCACACGACAGGGGGCATCCGGGGAGCTGTTTTTT
NA	NA	TRBV7-2	TRBJ2-2	CASSSLLGAGELFF	TGTGCCAGCAGCTCCCTCCTGGGGGCCGGGGAGCTGTTTTTT
once	NA	TRBV7-3	TRBJ2-2	CASSPLTVANTGELFF	TGTGCCAGCAGCCCATTGACAGTAGCCAACACCGGGGAGCTGTTTTTT
NA	NA	TRBV7-9	TRBJ2-5	CASSLVVSPETQYF	TGTGCCAGCAGCTTAGTGGTTAGTCCGGAGACCCAGTACTTC
NA	TRBD2	TRBV11-2	TRBJ2-1	CASRGGGGAEVQFF	TGTGCCAGCCGCGGGGGCGGGGGGGCCGAGGTGCAGTTCTTC
NA	NA	TRBV2	TRBJ2-1	CASRRDNYNEQFF	TGTGCCAGCAGGAGGGACAATTACAATGAGCAGTTCTTC
NA	NA	TRBV5-5	TRBJ2-2	CASSLGAANTGELFF	TGTGCCAGCAGCTTGGGGGCCGCGAACACCGGGGAGCTGTTTTTT
NA	NA	TRBV9	TRBJ2-2	CASTVNIGSNTGELFF	TGTGCCAGCACCGTCAACATAGGTTCGAACACCGGGGAGCTGTTTTTT
once	NA	TRBV9	TRBJ2-2	CASSSPRGAVPGELFF	TGTGCCAGCAGCTCGCCTCGGGGGGCCGTTCCCGGGGAGCTGTTTTTT
NA	NA	TRBV5-4	TRBJ1-1	CASSLDGHSFF	TGTGCCAGCAGCTTGGATGGGCATTCTTTCTTT
NA	TRBD2	TRBV12-5	TRBJ2-7	CASGLYVASGLGEQYF	TGTGCTAGTGGTCTATATGTGGCTAGCGGCCTGGGGGAGCAGTACTTC
NA	NA	TRBV6-2/TRBV6-3	TRBJ1-2	CASSYSVGLVSNYGYTF	TGTGCCAGCAGTTACTCGGTGGGATTGGTTTCTAACTATGGCTACACCTTC
NA	NA	TRBV10-1	TRBJ2-5	CASSKQGGFETQYF	TGCGCCAGCAGTAAACAGGGAGGGTTTGAGACCCAGTACTTC
NA	NA	TRBV5-6	TRBJ2-5	CASSSYGTKETQYF	TGTGCCAGCAGCTCCTACGGGACGAAAGAGACCCAGTACTTC
NA	TRBD2	TRBV7-2	TRBJ2-1	CASSVGLAGGINEQFF	TGTGCCAGCAGCGTTGGACTAGCGGGGGGAATTAATGAGCAGTTCTTC
NA	TRBD1	TRBV12-5	TRBJ1-2	CASGSTGDYGYTF	TGTGCTAGTGGTTCGACAGGGGACTATGGCTACACCTTC